The clone carrying this T cell receptor beta chain came up a few times. The antigen is undetermined. J was trimmed by 4 bases and V by 5 bases; bases with no gene match: 5. Germline CDR1 reads LNHNV; CDR2 reads YYDKDF (reference sequence). CDR3 length: 16 residues. The source of the sample is a study of spatial heterogeneity in lung cancer. Study details: Strongly correlated with TCR transcript counts in tumor regions was a T cell module score, which was a transcriptional module score calculated from matched bulk RNA-seq.

TCRdb reanalysed the 5' RACE reads using MiXCR and keeps one entry per CDR3 protein. The sample records some 97,000 distinct CDR3 sequences, about 4.4% being singletons. Findings of the study overall: The study found that expanded intratumoral alpha and beta TCR counts tracked tumor mutation counts.

The time point was: sample taken at primary tumor resection. Samples were obtained from some 70 donors, all untreated early-stage non-small cell lung cancer patients. This specimen consisted of lung tumor tissue, obtained at surgery. The chain employs TRBV15 and TRBJ2-3, with 14 bases aligning to TRBD2. This receptor was taken from a male donor with early-stage non-small cell lung cancer. CDR3 region: CATSEGLAGVSDTQYF. DNA for the CDR3: TGTGCCACCAGCGAGGGACTAGCGGGAGTTTCAGATACGCAGTATTTT.